This T cell receptor beta chain derives from a study of Graves' ophthalmopathy and Graves' hyperthyroidism. This clonotype has ten or more counts. The study amplified TCR beta CDR3 regions using RNA transcripts. Amplification began with first-round RT-PCR using HTBI primers, then second-round multiplex PCR was performed. One entry per CDR3 protein, called by TCRdb with MiXCR from the multiplex PCR reads. The sample has just over 600,000 distinct CDR3 sequences, 20% to 25% seen once; the top ten hold roughly 7.4%. Sample: peripheral blood. The origin of this receptor is a young woman with stable Graves' hyperthyroidism. Some clones in this sample may be carry-over from other donors' samples.

In nucleotides, the CDR3 is TGTGCCAGCAGCAACCACAGGGGGCGGTCTGAAGCTTTCTTT. Protein sequence: CASSNHRGRSEAFF. The chain has TRBV11-2 and TRBJ1-1; 9 positions match TRBD1. The CDR3 loop spans 14 amino acids. With 5 bases clipped from V and 6 bases from J, the junction kept 7 bases outside the gene matches. Germline assignment: CDR1 SGHAT and CDR2 FQNNGV.